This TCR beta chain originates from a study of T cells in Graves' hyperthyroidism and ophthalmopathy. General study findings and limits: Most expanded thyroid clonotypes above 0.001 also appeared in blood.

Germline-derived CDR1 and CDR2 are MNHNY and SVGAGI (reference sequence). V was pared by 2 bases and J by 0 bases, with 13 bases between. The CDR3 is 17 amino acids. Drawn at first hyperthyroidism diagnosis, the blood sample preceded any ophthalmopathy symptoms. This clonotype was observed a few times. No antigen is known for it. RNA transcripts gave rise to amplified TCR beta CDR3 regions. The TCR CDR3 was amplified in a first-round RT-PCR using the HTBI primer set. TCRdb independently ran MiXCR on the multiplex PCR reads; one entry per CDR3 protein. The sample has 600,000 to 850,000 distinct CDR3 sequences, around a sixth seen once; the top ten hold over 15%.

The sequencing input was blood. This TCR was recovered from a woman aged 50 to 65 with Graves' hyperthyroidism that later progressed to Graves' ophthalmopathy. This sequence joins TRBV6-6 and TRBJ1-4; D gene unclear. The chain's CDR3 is CASSYIDGRPTNEKLFF. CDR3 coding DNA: TGTGCCAGCAGTTACATCGACGGACGACCAACTAATGAAAAACTGTTTTTT.